This T cell receptor beta chain was recovered during a study of blood T cells in healthy people across ages (dated by TCRdb to between 2015 and 2017). At the level of the whole study: In model experiments, template switching captured about one uniquely barcoded TCR beta cDNA molecule for every two T cells. To track age-related changes in TCR beta repertoire diversity, the study relied on deep sequencing normalized with unique cDNA molecular identifiers. Four age groups were formed from the donors: young (average roughly 16 years), middle-aged (approximately 39), aged (approximately 60) and long-lived (less than 85). Using the same blood draw, the study looked at two additional independent replicas of 1 million unique cDNA reads for two donors, one aged 18 to 30 and the other aged 80 or older.

Looking up the germline V gene (reference sequence) yields CDR1 SEHNR and CDR2 FQNEAQ. V sheds 6 bases and J sheds 0 bases, leaving 15 bases between their ends. Spanning cysteine to phenylalanine, the CDR3 consists of 15 amino acids. Only the CDR3 portion is preserved as DNA: 45 bases, with reading frame beginning at the first base. Receptor libraries were prepared by 5' RACE. Sequenced on an Illumina HiSeq 2500. A second about 7 to 12 cycle PCR used a sample-barcoded 5' primer and a J-beta primer mix. Each TCR beta cDNA molecule received a unique molecular identifier from a template-switch 5' adaptor carrying 12 random nucleotides. Each sample yielded at least 2.5 million CDR3-containing paired-end reads. All of the RNA was converted into first-strand cDNA using the Mint cDNA synthesis kit, with a TRBC-specific oligonucleotide serving as the primer. Following uracil-DNA glycosylase treatment, all cDNA underwent a first 18-cycle PCR with the universal primers M1SS and BC2_uni_R. Turning to the authors' computational methods: Each sample was normalized by randomly selecting 1 million high-quality reads, each carrying a distinct molecular identifier. Instead of being binned into consensus sequences, reads with shared molecular identifiers were discarded. MiTCR, with a Q25 quality threshold and the strictest error-elimination algorithm, was used for CDR3 identification, clonotype clustering and error correction. Lower-bound total TCR beta diversity was estimated with a nonparametric unseen species model using Euler transformation. TCRdb trimmed public reads at Q25 via fastp, called clones via MiXCR and kept in-frame beta chains. Every distinct CDR3 protein forms one entry, paired with its most common genes and DNA. The V and J calls shown here were made by TCRdb, not taken from the authors' results. For this sample there are over 500,000 distinct CDR3 sequences; about 25% appear just once. About 3.9% of the sample belongs to the ten largest clones.

The approximately 39 donors, aged about 6 to 95 years, were systemically healthy Caucasian individuals from Russia. Around 9.8 milliliters of peripheral blood were collected from each donor into EDTA-treated Vacutainer tubes. Ficoll-Paque density-gradient centrifugation was used to isolate PBMCs, with at least 6.5 million per sample. Trizol reagent was used to extract total RNA from the PBMCs, yielding at least 5 micrograms per sample. For every donor, flow cytometry on a PBMC aliquot measured the percentage of naive CD45RAhigh/CD27high T cells. Details on this clonotype: The specificity of this receptor is unknown. Base qualities are missing; no much larger clone stands one base away.

The paper's findings and limits, for the study overall: Total diversity estimates from one million sequenced T cells were considered lower bounds and underestimates. The CMV infection status of donors was not known, potentially confounding age-related changes in expanded clonotypes. There was a strong correlation between observed TCR beta diversity and the percentage of naive T cells measured by flow cytometry. As age increased, observed TCR beta diversity per million T cells dropped in a roughly linear way, and a significant reduction was already evident by age 40. Conclusive comparison of naive and antigen-experienced compartments was prevented by the profiling of bulk unsorted PBMCs. Compared with the aged group, the long-lived group had more naive CD4+ T cells, fewer expanded clones and increased TCR diversity, suggesting age selection.

In addition, the sample was reused for a study of T cells of mothers and their children. As the second study states: Donors were nine systemically healthy Caucasian individuals: three mothers and their six children. cDNA synthesis consumed the entire amount of extracted RNA, loaded at around 1.5 ug RNA in each 15 ul reaction. In the second PCR, the M1S primer introduced both the sample barcodes and 2-4 random nucleotides. Over 8 million TCR beta CDR3 reads were obtained for each mother, and millions of reads were obtained for each child. TCR recombination output is similarly shaped by thymic selection in related and unrelated pairs, with a minor effect exerted by inherited differences. Normalized repertoire overlap was always slightly but never significantly higher in related than unrelated mother-child pairs. With a sensitivity of 90 to 100 clones per million clonotypes, no persistent microchimeric T cell clones were detected. The study used deep NGS to compare TCR beta repertoires of mothers and children, seeking features distinguishing related mother-child pairs from unrelated individuals. The mean age was 40 +/- 4 years for the mothers and about 12 +/- 4 years for the children. After adapter ligation with NEBNext reagents, the libraries were sequenced on Illumina HiSeq 2000 with 100+100 nt paired-end reads. To avoid cross-contamination, the mother libraries and the child libraries were prepared a month apart and sequenced in separate runs. Between about 500,000 and 2,300,000 distinct TCR beta clonotypes were identified per donor. Naive TCR beta clonotypes were estimated from low-frequency clonotypes matched to each donor's FACS-determined naive share, without sorting.

Recombination joined TRBV7-9 with TRBJ2-7; the D region may be TRBD1 or TRBD2, each matching 7 bases equally. Sequences were obtained from blood. The clonotype originates from a boy aged 2 to 10 in good health. The CDR3 here reads CASRTTGRDSYEQYF. The base sequence is TGTGCCAGCAGAACGACAGGGAGGGACTCCTACGAGCAGTACTTC.